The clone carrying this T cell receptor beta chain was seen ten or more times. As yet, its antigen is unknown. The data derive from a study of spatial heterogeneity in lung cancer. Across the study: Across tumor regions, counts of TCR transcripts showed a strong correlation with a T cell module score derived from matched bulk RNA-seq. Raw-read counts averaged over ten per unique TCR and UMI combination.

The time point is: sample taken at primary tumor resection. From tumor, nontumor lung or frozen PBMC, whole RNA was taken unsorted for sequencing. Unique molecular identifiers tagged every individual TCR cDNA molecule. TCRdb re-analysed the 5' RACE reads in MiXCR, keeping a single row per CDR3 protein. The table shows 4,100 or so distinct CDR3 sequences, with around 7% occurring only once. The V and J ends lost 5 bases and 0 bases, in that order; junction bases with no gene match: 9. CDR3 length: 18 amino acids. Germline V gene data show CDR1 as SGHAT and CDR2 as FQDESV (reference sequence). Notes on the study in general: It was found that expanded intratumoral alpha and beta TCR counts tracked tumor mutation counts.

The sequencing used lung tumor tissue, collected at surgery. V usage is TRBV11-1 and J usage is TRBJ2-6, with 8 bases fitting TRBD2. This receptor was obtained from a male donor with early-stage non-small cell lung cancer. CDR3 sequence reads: CASSAGRAKSSGANVLTF. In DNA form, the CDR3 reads TGTGCCAGCAGCGCCGGGAGGGCGAAGAGCTCTGGGGCCAACGTCCTGACTTTC.